One sample yielded the 29 T cell receptor beta chains listed below, sequenced in a study of T-cell memory formation after mild COVID-19. TCRdb itself ran the 5' RACE reads through MiXCR, one entry per CDR3 protein. The repertoire holds about 140,000 distinct CDR3 sequences, with 11% to 15% as singletons. Sequencing was done on a sample of PBMCs or a T cell subset sorted from them (not recorded which). The receptor set was obtained from an adult woman who had mild COVID-19 (a few samples of this study predate the infection). Cell type and time point are not known.

The rearrangement links TRBV7-9 to TRBJ2-5; D remains unclear. The CDR3 loop spans 11 amino acids. Per germline, CDR1 SEHNR and CDR2 FQNEAQ (reference sequence). Trimming took off 3 bases at V and 5 bases at J, with 4 bases between the two ends. This chain's CDR3 is CASSFIETQYF. The CDR3, as DNA: TGTGCCAGCAGCTTTATCGAGACCCAGTACTTC.

This clonotype was observed a few times. J is TRBJ2-7 and V is TRBV27; 7 nucleotides agree with TRBD2. CDR1 and CDR2 (germline): MNHEY, SMNVEV (reference sequence). After removal of 9 bases from V and 2 bases from J, the junction contained 10 bases not matched to a gene. This CDR3 spans 14 amino acids. The CDR3 loop reads CASSDTSAAYEQYF. DNA for the CDR3: TGTGCCAGTTCCGATACTAGCGCTGCCTACGAGCAGTACTTC.

The chain recombines TRBV4-2 with TRBJ2-2; 9 bases map to TRBD2. There are 17 residues in the CDR3. V shed 1 base and J 4 bases; nucleotides not matched to a gene: 7. CDR1 and CDR2 from the germline V gene are LGHNA and YNFKEQ. The CDR3 DNA follows: TGTGCCAGCAGCCAAGTAGAAGCGGGGGGTGGCACCGGGGAGCTGTTTTTT. Residues: CASSQVEAGGGTGELFF.

There are many counts of this clonotype. CDR3 protein: CASSQGPGTHNSEQFF. The DNA for the CDR3 is TGCGCCAGCAGCCAAGGACCTGGGACTCACAACAGTGAGCAGTTCTTC. V and J are TRBV4-1 and TRBJ2-1, with D possibly TRBD2 on 6 matching bases. Deletions cut 1 base from V and 9 bases from J, with 19 bases between. This CDR3 has 16 residues. Germline V gives CDR1 MGHRA, CDR2 YSYEKL.

This clonotype was recorded a few times. CDR3 protein: CASTARMPREAFF. DNA of the CDR3: TGTGCCAGCACCGCGAGGATGCCTCGTGAAGCTTTCTTT. The chain links TRBV6-2 or TRBV6-3 to TRBJ1-1; no definite D call. Germline V lookup: CDR1 MNHEY, CDR2 SVGEGT. V lost 7 bases and J 7 bases, leaving 16 bases between the germline ends. The CDR3 is made up of 13 amino acids.

This clonotype was observed a few times. The chain couples TRBV15 to TRBJ2-3; 7 bases align to TRBD1. The CDR3 totals 14 residues. The germline gives CDR1 LNHNV, CDR2 YYDKDF (reference sequence). The J segment lost 9 bases and the V segment lost 4 bases, leaving 10 bases of the junction unmatched. CDR3 loop: CATSTRPSGGTQYF. CDR3 bases: TGTGCCACCAGCACACGCCCCTCAGGGGGAACGCAGTATTTT.

This clonotype was seen a few times. One end of the junction fails to match germline, which may point to a read error. V is TRBV5-5 and J is TRBJ1-5, with D unclear. The CDR3 contains 15 residues. Per the germline V gene, CDR1 is SGHKS and CDR2 is YYEKEE (reference sequence). CDR3 sequence reads: CASSLAGLGNQLQHF. Here the CDR3 DNA reads TGTGCCAGCAGCTTGGCCGGTTTGGGCAATCAGCTCCAGCATTTT. Full variable domain (remainder filled in from reference TRBV5-5 and TRBJ1-5): DAGVTQSPTHLIKTRGQQVTLRCSPISGHKSVSWYQQVLGQGPQFIFQYYEKEERGRGNFPDRFSARQFPNYSSELNVNALLLGDSALYLCASSLAGLGNQLQHFGDGTRLSIL.

The chain links TRBV6-6 to TRBJ1-3, with TRBD1 matching over 9 bases. The germline gives CDR1 MNHNY, CDR2 SVGAGI (reference sequence). This CDR3 has 14 amino acids. With 5 bases clipped from V and 4 bases from J, the junction kept 3 bases outside the gene matches. CDR3 sequence: CASSPGQGGNTIYF. In DNA form, the CDR3 reads TGTGCCAGCAGTCCGGGACAGGGAGGAAACACCATATATTTT.

The chain carries TRBV9 and TRBJ2-2, with 8 bases that match TRBD2. V lost 3 bases and J lost 0; bases outside the gene matches: 7. This CDR3 region has 17 residues. Germline-derived CDR1 and CDR2 are SGDLS and YYNGEE. CDR3 in DNA: TGTGCCAGCAGCGCCCATAAGCGGGAGTCGAACACCGGGGAGCTGTTTTTT. Amino acid sequence: CASSAHKRESNTGELFF.

The V gene is TRBV11-1, the J gene TRBJ2-1; 7 bases align to TRBD1. Trimming removed 5 bases from V and 3 bases from J; junction bases left unmatched: 10. CDR1 SGHAT and CDR2 FQDESV come from the germline V gene (reference sequence). The CDR3 covers 16 residues. In DNA form, the CDR3 reads TGTGCCAGCAGCGAAACCACAGGGGATAGCTACAATGAGCAGTTCTTC. Its translation: CASSETTGDSYNEQFF. The variable domain in full, with the rest retrieved from reference TRBV11-1 and TRBJ2-1, is EAEVAQSPRYKITEKSQAVAFWCDPISGHATLYWYRQILGQGPELLVQFQDESVVDDSQLPKDRFSAERLKGVDSTLKIQPAELGDSAMYLCASSETTGDSYNEQFFGPGTRLTVL.

The rearrangement joins TRBV24-1 to TRBJ2-5; 9 bases match TRBD2. J gave up 3 bases and V 1 base, and 5 bases lay outside the gene matches. Germline V gives CDR1 KGHDR, CDR2 SFDVKD. This CDR3 is built from 16 residues. The CDR3 coding sequence is TGTGCCACCAGTGATTTCGGGACTAGCACAGAAGAGACCCAGTACTTC. Its protein is CATSDFGTSTEETQYF.

This clonotype was recorded many times. V usage is TRBV7-3 and J usage is TRBJ2-3, with 12 bases matching TRBD2. The length of the CDR3 is 16 residues. V lost 3 bases, J lost 2 bases, and 3 bases stayed unmatched. Germline V gene data show CDR1 as SGHTA and CDR2 as FQGTGA. CDR3 bases: TGTGCCAGCAGCTTGGCTAGCGGGAGGGCCACAGATACGCAGTATTTT. Translated, it gives CASSLASGRATDTQYF.

The rearrangement links TRBV7-2 to TRBJ2-3; a possible D gene is TRBD2 (5 bases). CDR3 length equals 15 residues. The ends were cut back, 4 bases at V and 0 bases at J, with 11 bases in the middle. The V gene's germline CDR1 is SGHTA and CDR2 FQGNSA. CDR3 in DNA: TGTGCCAGCAGCTCGAGCGGTCAAAGCACAGATACGCAGTATTTT. Protein: CASSSSGQSTDTQYF. The variable domain in full, with the rest retrieved from reference TRBV7-2 and TRBJ2-3, is GAGVSQSPSNKVTEKGKDVELRCDPISGHTALYWYRQSLGQGLEFLIYFQGNSAPDKSGLPSDRFSAERTGGSVSTLTIQRTQQEDSAVYLCASSSSGQSTDTQYFGPGTRLTVL.

Only a few counts were recorded for this clonotype. The CDR3 is CASSKAEGQGDTGELFF. The DNA for the CDR3 is TGTGCCAGCAGCAAAGCGGAGGGACAGGGTGACACCGGGGAGCTGTTTTTT. The chain recombines TRBV21-1 with TRBJ2-2; TRBD1, the table's D call, was not compared with the DNA. TRBV21-1 is recorded as a pseudogene. This CDR3 comprises 17 residues.

This sequence joins TRBV29-1 and TRBJ2-7; TRBD1 matches 8 bases. From germline, CDR1 is SQVTM and CDR2 ANQGSEA. V was clipped by 1 base and J by 6 bases; unmatched bases: 2. The CDR3 has 12 amino acids. CDR3 nucleotide sequence: TGCAGCGTTGAAGGGGACAGGACCGAGCAGTACTTC. Translating it yields CSVEGDRTEQYF.

The chain links TRBV20-1 to TRBJ2-1; 12 bases map to TRBD2. With V trimmed by 0 bases and J by 10 bases, 1 base remained unmatched. Germline CDR1 reads DFQATT; CDR2 reads SNEGSKA (reference sequence). The CDR3 length is 13 residues. CDR3 nucleotides: TGCAGTGCTAGAGATCTAGCGGGGGGGGAGCAGTTCTTC. Its translation: CSARDLAGGEQFF.

This clonotype was counted only a few times. The V gene is TRBV7-9, the J gene TRBJ2-1; D is possibly TRBD1 (5 bases). The CDR3 covers 15 residues. Germline CDR1 reads SEHNR; CDR2 reads FQNEAQ (reference sequence). Between the trimmed V and J ends, which lost 5 bases and 7 bases, there was a span of 18 bases. CDR3 nucleotides: TGTGCCAGCAGCGTGACAGTCCCCATAATGAATGAGCAGTTCTTC. Residues: CASSVTVPIMNEQFF.

The rearrangement links TRBV30 to TRBJ1-5, with D maybe TRBD1 (6 bases). Trimming cost V 2 bases and J 4 bases, with 9 bases left between them. The germline CDR1 and CDR2 sequences are GTSNPN and SVGIG (reference sequence). This CDR3 comprises 13 residues. CDR3 coding DNA: TGTGCCTGGAGTATAGGGGGTAATCAGCCCCAGCATTTT. Translating it yields CAWSIGGNQPQHF.

This CDR3 is CASSYRQGPYNEQFF. The CDR3 DNA is TGTGCCAGCAGTTACAGACAGGGGCCCTACAATGAGCAGTTCTTC. The V call is TRBV6-5, the J call TRBJ2-1, with 8 bases identical to TRBD1. The CDR3 spans 15 residues. The junction had 2 bases not matched to a gene; V was cut back by 2 bases and J by 2 bases. CDR1 is MNHEY, CDR2 SVGAGI, per germline.

This clonotype was counted between two and nine times. The chain is built from TRBV5-1 and TRBJ1-1; the match to TRBD1 covers 10 bases. This CDR3 is built from 14 residues. The V segment lost 4 bases and the J segment 3 bases; nucleotides outside the gene matches: 3. Germline V gene data show CDR1 as SGHRS and CDR2 as YFSETQ. The CDR3 protein is CASSEGTGDTEAFF. Here the CDR3 DNA reads TGCGCCAGCAGCGAAGGGACAGGGGACACTGAAGCTTTCTTT.

The chain has TRBV9 and TRBJ2-1; perhaps TRBD1 as D (7 bases). CDR1 SGDLS and CDR2 YYNGEE come from the germline V gene. Trimming stripped 4 bases from V and 8 bases from J, with 13 bases between. The CDR3 totals 13 residues. The CDR3 sequence is CASSPGGPDEQFF. CDR3 nucleotide sequence: TGTGCCAGCAGCCCAGGGGGGCCCGATGAGCAGTTCTTC.

This clonotype has at least ten counts. The rearrangement joins TRBV23-1 to TRBJ2-7, with TRBD1 matching over 7 bases. TRBV23-1 is an ORF, and what it does is uncertain. The CDR3 is 18 amino acids. V was pared by 2 bases and J by 3 bases, with 16 bases of the junction left unmatched. The CDR3 region is CASSQRTGELRLNYEQYF. The CDR3 DNA reads TGCGCCAGCAGTCAACGAACAGGGGAACTCCGATTGAACTACGAGCAGTACTTC.

This chain joins TRBV6-2 or TRBV6-3 and TRBJ2-7, with a possible D match to TRBD1 (7 bases). Germline loops: CDR1 MNHEY, CDR2 SVGEGT. V was shortened by 5 bases and J by 3 bases, with 14 bases between the two germline ends. This CDR3 has 14 residues. In DNA form, the CDR3 reads TGTGCCAGCAGTCCACAGGGGACTGTCTACGAGCAGTACTTC. Protein product: CASSPQGTVYEQYF.

Only a few counts were recorded for this clonotype. This chain's CDR3 is CASSGFQGNEQYF. The CDR3 nucleotides are TGTGCCAGCAGTGGCTTCCAGGGAAACGAGCAGTACTTC. The chain uses TRBV25-1 and TRBJ2-7; tentative D call: TRBD1 (5 bases). V lost 4 bases to trimming and J lost 5 bases, with 12 bases between them. The CDR3 length is 13 residues. Per the germline V gene, CDR1 is MGHDK and CDR2 is SYGVNS.

The gene calls are TRBV5-1 and TRBJ2-7, with 7 nucleotides matching TRBD1. Trimming cost V 0 bases and J 3 bases; bases outside gene matches: 3. The germline V gene has CDR1 SGHRS and CDR2 YFSETQ. The CDR3 totals 14 residues. The CDR3 loop is CASSLVWTGYEQYF. The CDR3, as DNA: TGCGCCAGCAGCTTGGTCTGGACAGGCTACGAGCAGTACTTC.

The V gene is TRBV4-3, the J gene TRBJ1-1, with 8 positions matching TRBD1. With 5 bases clipped from V and 1 base from J, the junction kept 3 bases outside the gene matches. Per the germline V gene, CDR1 is LGHNA and CDR2 is YSLEER. There are 14 residues in the CDR3. The CDR3 bases are TGCGCCAGCAGCTCGGGACAGGCGAACACTGAAGCTTTCTTT. Its protein is CASSSGQANTEAFF.

The chain carries TRBV7-6 and TRBJ2-3; perhaps TRBD2 as D (6 bases). Germline CDR1 reads SGHVS; CDR2 reads FNYEAQ. The V end was cut by 1 base, the J end by 0 bases, with 17 bases between. The CDR3 is 18 amino acids. The CDR3 coding sequence is TGTGCCAGCAGCTTAGGAGGAATGGAGGGGTTCAGCACAGATACGCAGTATTTT. Protein: CASSLGGMEGFSTDTQYF.

This rearrangement joins TRBV12-3 or TRBV12-4 to TRBJ2-2, with D unclear. The length of the CDR3 is 14 residues. Trimming took off 2 bases at V and 0 bases at J, with 4 bases between the two ends. CDR3 region: CASSLSTNTGELFF. The CDR3 DNA follows: TGTGCCAGCAGTTTATCAACGAACACCGGGGAGCTGTTTTTT.

In its sample, this clonotype was seen a few times. The V call is TRBV4-3, the J call TRBJ2-7; D not resolved. The CDR3 runs to 14 residues. CDR1 is LGHNA, CDR2 YSLEER, per germline. V gave up 1 base and J gave up 3 bases, with 10 bases separating them. CDR3 DNA: TGCGCCAGCAGCCAAGGACTGAAGGGCTACGAGCAGTACTTC. Amino acids: CASSQGLKGYEQYF.